Listed below are T cell receptor beta chains from one sample, sequenced in a study of control samples from healthy donors and cancer patients. TCRdb's table, derived via immunoSEQ multiplex PCR, lists solely in-frame clones and lacks some. The sample includes about 15,000 clones, around three quarters of them seen just once. Sequenced material: formalin-fixed, paraffin-embedded tissue. The origin of the receptors is a female donor with lung cancer. Each CDR3 is given with its conserved first and last residue. The order of the fields is J gene, V gene, D gene, clone size, CDR3 protein, CDR3 DNA. The D gene is left open where the match is weak. The size field is filled for only some rows; it gives once, few, many or a size class.

TRBJ1-6,TRBV20-1,-,-,CSASAGNSPLHF,TGCAGTGCTAGTGCGGGGAATTCACCCCTCCACTTT
TRBJ1-1,TRBV4-2,TRBD1,-,CASSQEGTGRQTEAFF,TGTGCCAGCAGCCAAGAGGGGACAGGCCGTCAGACTGAAGCTTTCTTT
TRBJ2-7,TRBV15,-,-,CATTPIDGSSYEQYF,TGTGCCACCACGCCTATCGACGGTTCCTCCTACGAGCAGTACTTC
TRBJ2-7,TRBV7-3,-,-,CASSLFSGYEQYF,TGTGCCAGCAGCTTATTTTCCGGCTACGAGCAGTACTTC
TRBJ2-2,TRBV9,-,-,CASSSVGGTSGELFF,TGTGCCAGCAGCTCAGTAGGGGGTACGAGCGGGGAGCTGTTTTTT
TRBJ2-1,TRBV7-2,-,-,CASRVSGYSYNEQFF,TGTGCCAGCAGGGTAAGCGGGTACTCCTACAATGAGCAGTTCTTC
TRBJ2-3,TRBV7-2,-,-,CASSKYTDTQYF,TGTGCCAGCAGCAAATACACAGATACGCAGTATTTT
TRBJ2-3,TRBV27,TRBD2,-,CASIGRGLAGLADTQYF,TGTGCCAGCATAGGGCGAGGGCTAGCGGGACTGGCAGATACGCAGTATTTT
TRBJ2-6,TRBV6-2/TRBV6-3,-,-,CASSYSFPQSGANVLTF,TGTGCCAGCAGTTACTCGTTTCCCCAGTCTGGGGCCAACGTCCTGACTTTC
TRBJ1-3,TRBV4-3,-,-,CASSLNFPNTIYF,TGCGCCAGCAGCCTCAATTTCCCAAACACCATATATTTT
TRBJ1-2,TRBV2,-,few,CASSLQLNYGYTF,TGTGCCAGCAGTTTACAGCTTAACTATGGCTACACCTTC
TRBJ2-5,TRBV5-4,-,-,CASSYGGNRQETQYF,TGTGCCAGCAGCTATGGCGGGAACCGACAAGAGACCCAGTACTTC
TRBJ1-5,TRBV19,-,-,CASSPWARMNQPQHF,TGTGCCAGTAGCCCCTGGGCCAGGATGAATCAGCCCCAGCATTTT
TRBJ2-7,TRBV28,-,few,CASSLSKILRIYEQYF,TGTGCCAGCAGTTTATCAAAGATCCTAAGGATCTACGAGCAGTACTTC
TRBJ2-4,TRBV3-1/TRBV3-2,-,-,CASGEGGKNIQYF,TGTGCCAGCGGTGAAGGCGGCAAAAACATTCAGTACTTC
TRBJ2-3,TRBV10-3,-,-,CAISWDSTDTQYF,TGTGCCATCAGTTGGGACTCCACAGATACGCAGTATTTT
TRBJ2-7,TRBV7-2,-,-,CASSYSDRPYEQYF,TGTGCCAGCAGCTATAGCGACAGACCCTACGAGCAGTACTTC
TRBJ2-3,TRBV9,-,-,CASSVVGGTGDTQYF,TGTGCCAGCAGCGTAGTCGGAGGGACGGGAGATACGCAGTATTTT
TRBJ2-3,TRBV5-1,-,few,CASSLDLTGADTQYF,TGCGCCAGCAGCTTGGACCTGACGGGAGCAGATACGCAGTATTTT
TRBJ1-4,TRBV19,TRBD1,-,CASSIGTAATNEKLFF,TGTGCCAGTAGTATCGGGACAGCCGCAACTAATGAAAAACTGTTTTTT
TRBJ2-7,TRBV19,-,once,CASSIAAGYYEQYF,TGTGCCAGTAGTATAGCCGCCGGGTACTACGAGCAGTACTTC
TRBJ1-1,TRBV12-3/TRBV12-4,-,-,CASSLFSGTEAFF,TGTGCCAGCAGTTTATTTAGTGGTACTGAAGCTTTCTTT
TRBJ1-2,TRBV12-3/TRBV12-4,-,-,CATSRDNYGYTF,TGTGCCACATCGAGGGATAACTATGGCTACACCTTC
TRBJ1-1,TRBV6-2/TRBV6-3,-,-,CASSYSLGEAFF,TGTGCCAGCAGTTACTCTCTGGGTGAAGCTTTCTTT
TRBJ1-3,TRBV10-3,TRBD1,-,CAISEGLGQGANTIYF,TGTGCCATCAGTGAGGGACTAGGACAGGGGGCTAACACCATATATTTT
TRBJ1-5,TRBV19,-,-,CASRLNGMQPQHF,TGTGCCAGTAGATTGAACGGGATGCAGCCCCAGCATTTT
TRBJ1-3,TRBV18,-,-,CASSPSKTLGNTIYF,TGTGCCAGTTCACCAAGTAAGACTCTTGGAAACACCATATATTTT
TRBJ1-3,TRBV7-2,TRBD1,-,CASSWTGGNTIYF,TGTGCCAGCAGTTGGACAGGGGGCAACACCATATATTTT
TRBJ2-1,TRBV5-6,TRBD2,few,CASSLWEREIYNEQFF,TGTGCCAGCAGCTTATGGGAGCGGGAGATCTACAATGAGCAGTTCTTC
TRBJ2-1,TRBV11-3,-,-,CASSPTDVNEQFF,TGTGCCAGCAGCCCAACCGATGTTAATGAGCAGTTCTTC
TRBJ1-1,TRBV7-3,-,-,CASSRQENTEAFF,TGTGCCAGCAGCCGGCAGGAGAACACTGAAGCTTTCTTT
TRBJ1-2,TRBV29-1,-,-,CSVESGARGYTF,TGCAGCGTTGAATCGGGGGCTAGGGGCTACACCTTC
TRBJ2-1,TRBV7-9,-,-,CASSSKLPDSPEQFF,TGTGCCAGCAGCTCCAAACTACCGGACTCCCCTGAGCAGTTCTTC
TRBJ2-1,TRBV25-1,-,-,CASSALMGNEQFF,TGTGCCAGCAGTGCCCTAATGGGGAATGAGCAGTTCTTC
TRBJ1-1,TRBV5-1,-,-,CASSNRGSFTEAFF,TGCGCCAGCAGCAACAGAGGCTCTTTCACTGAAGCTTTCTTT
TRBJ2-1,TRBV5-1,-,-,CASGADYNEQFF,TGCGCCAGCGGAGCGGATTACAATGAGCAGTTCTTC
TRBJ2-7,TRBV5-8,-,-,CASRQASAYEQYF,TGTGCCTCCCGACAGGCTTCGGCCTACGAGCAGTACTTC
TRBJ2-2,TRBV18,-,-,CASSPQSPVNTGELFF,TGTGCCAGCTCACCACAGTCGCCGGTGAACACCGGGGAGCTGTTTTTT
TRBJ1-1,TRBV5-1,-,once,CASSLAGNTEAFF,TGCGCCAGCAGCCTGGCAGGGAACACTGAAGCTTTCTTT
TRBJ2-1,TRBV2,TRBD2,-,CASSPGLAGSNEQFF,TGTGCCAGCAGCCCTGGACTAGCGGGGAGTAATGAGCAGTTCTTC
TRBJ2-1,TRBV6-2/TRBV6-3,TRBD2,-,CASSLAGAAYNEQFF,TGTGCCAGCAGTCTAGCGGGAGCGGCCTACAATGAGCAGTTCTTC
TRBJ2-7,TRBV12-3/TRBV12-4,-,-,CASSLGGGEQYF,TGTGCCAGCAGTTTAGGCGGCGGAGAGCAGTACTTC
TRBJ2-3,TRBV7-3,TRBD2,-,CASSSGGGAMDTQYF,TGTGCCAGCAGCTCCGGCGGGGGGGCGATGGATACGCAGTATTTT
TRBJ1-1,TRBV7-3,-,-,CASSSSVNTEAFF,TGTGCCAGCAGCTCCTCCGTGAACACTGAAGCTTTCTTT
TRBJ1-4,TRBV5-6,-,-,CASSSLWPQSGDEKLFF,TGTGCCAGCAGCTCCCTATGGCCACAGTCGGGGGATGAAAAACTGTTTTTT
TRBJ2-5,TRBV4-3,-,few,CASSQVYEGETQYF,TGCGCCAGCAGCCAAGTGTATGAGGGGGAGACCCAGTACTTC